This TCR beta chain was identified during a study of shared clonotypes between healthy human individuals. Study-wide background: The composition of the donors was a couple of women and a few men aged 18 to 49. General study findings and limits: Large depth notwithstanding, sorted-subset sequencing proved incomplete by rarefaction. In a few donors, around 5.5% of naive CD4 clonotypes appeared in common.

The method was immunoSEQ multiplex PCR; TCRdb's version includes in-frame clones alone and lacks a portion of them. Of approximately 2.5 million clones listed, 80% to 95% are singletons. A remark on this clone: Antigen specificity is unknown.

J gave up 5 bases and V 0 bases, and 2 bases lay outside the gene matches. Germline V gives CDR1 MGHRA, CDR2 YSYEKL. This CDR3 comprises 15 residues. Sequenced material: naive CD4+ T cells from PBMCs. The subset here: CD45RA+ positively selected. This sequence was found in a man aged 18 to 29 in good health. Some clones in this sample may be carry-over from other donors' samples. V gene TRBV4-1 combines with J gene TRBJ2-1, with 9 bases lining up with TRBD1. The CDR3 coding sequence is TGCGCCAGCAGCCAAGAGGACAGGGGAGACAATGAGCAGTTCTTC. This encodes CASSQEDRGDNEQFF.